The 23 T cell receptor beta chains below were found in one sample sequenced in a study of glioma-infiltrating T cells. Using RNA template, CDR3s of TCR alpha and beta were amplified with iRepertoire arm-PCR. TCRdb independently ran MiXCR on the multiplex PCR reads; one entry per CDR3 protein. The sample holds under 150,000 distinct CDR3 sequences, about 39% seen once. Material for sequencing was glioma tissue, nonneoplastic brain tissue, or PBMCs (not recorded which). The source is a human donor with low-grade glioma or glioblastoma, undergoing nonglioma brain surgery, or in good health (not recorded which).

V and J are TRBV4-1 and TRBJ2-1; the D call may be TRBD1 or TRBD2 (5 bases each). In germline, CDR1 is MGHRA, CDR2 YSYEKL. Trimming took off 0 bases at V and 13 bases at J, with 19 bases between the two ends. There are 15 residues in the CDR3. The chain's CDR3 is CASSQDRDPGVEQFF. CDR3 nucleotide sequence: TGCGCCAGCAGCCAAGACCGGGACCCGGGCGTGGAACAGTTCTTC.

Worth noting for this clonotype: One end of the junction fails to match germline, which may point to a read error. V gene TRBV2 combines with J gene TRBJ1-2, with D perhaps matching TRBD1 (5 bases). CDR1 and CDR2 (germline): SNHLY, FYNNEI. This CDR3 is 13 amino acids long. The CDR3 DNA sequence: TGTGCCAGCAGCGGAGGGGCATTGGGTGGCTGCACCTTC. As protein: CASSGGALGGCTF.

This clonotype has more than one count but fewer than ten. The rearrangement joins TRBV10-3 to TRBJ2-1; D is possibly TRBD2 (5 bases). The CDR3 runs 15 residues. CDR1 ENHRY and CDR2 SYGVKD come from the germline V gene. With 3 bases removed from V and 1 base from J, the gap between germline ends came to 10 bases. In DNA, the CDR3 is TGTGCCATCAGTGACGGGGTTGGTTCCTACAATGAGCAGTTCTTC. It yields the protein CAISDGVGSYNEQFF.

The chain recombines TRBV11-2 with TRBJ2-1; TRBD2 aligns across 9 bases. This CDR3 spans 15 amino acids. CDR1 is SGHAT, CDR2 FQNNGV, per germline. Unmatched junction bases numbered 3, after V lost 4 bases and J lost 2 bases. CDR3 protein: CASSSSGAAYNEQFF. CDR3 in DNA: TGTGCCAGCAGCTCTAGCGGGGCGGCCTACAATGAGCAGTTCTTC.

The chain has TRBV20-1 and TRBJ2-3; no firm D call. Per germline, CDR1 DFQATT and CDR2 SNEGSKA (reference sequence). The CDR3 covers 11 residues. V lost 6 bases and J 6 bases, leaving 10 bases between the germline ends. The DNA for the CDR3 is TGCAGTGCGAGGTATAGGGATACGCAGTATTTT. It is translated as CSARYRDTQYF.

The chain has TRBV27 and TRBJ2-1, with 7 bases lining up with TRBD2. Unmatched junction bases numbered 5, after V lost 3 bases and J lost 3 bases. The CDR3 spans 15 residues. Per germline, CDR1 MNHEY and CDR2 SMNVEV (reference sequence). The CDR3: CASSLGGRDYNEQFF. In nucleotides, the CDR3 is TGTGCCAGCAGTTTGGGAGGGAGGGACTACAATGAGCAGTTCTTC.

This clonotype was seen a single time. Germline is not matched at one junction end, which may reflect a read error. The genes are TRBV28 and TRBJ1-2, with D possibly TRBD1 on 5 matching bases. This CDR3 comprises 13 residues. From germline, CDR1 is MDHEN and CDR2 SYDVKM. CDR3: CAISERAGYGYTF. The CDR3 DNA sequence: TGTGCCATCAGTGAAAGGGCAGGGTATGGCTACACCTTC.

This clonotype was seen only a few times. The chain couples TRBV20-1 to TRBJ2-5; D is perhaps TRBD2 (7 bases). Germline lookup yields CDR1 DFQATT and CDR2 SNEGSKA (reference sequence). The V gene lost 2 bases and the J gene lost 5 bases, with 12 bases spanning the gap. The CDR3 length is 13 residues. The CDR3 region is CSARRGAVETQYF. CDR3 nucleotide sequence: TGCAGTGCTAGACGGGGGGCGGTTGAGACCCAGTACTTC.

This clonotype was seen only once. The rearrangement uses TRBV28 and TRBJ1-5; D call uncertain. The CDR3 runs 15 residues. Looked up from germline, CDR1 is MDHEN and CDR2 is SYDVKM. Trimming took 2 bases from V and 9 from J, leaving 17 bases between them. CDR3 in amino acids: CASSLRRRRRLPQHF. CDR3 coding DNA: TGTGCCAGCAGTTTAAGGCGGCGAAGACGTTTGCCCCAGCATTTT. Full variable domain (outside the CDR3, taken from reference TRBV28 and TRBJ1-5): DVKVTQSSRYLVKRTGEKVFLECVQDMDHENMFWYRQDPGLGLRLIYFSYDVKMKEKGDIPEGYSVSREKKERFSLILESASTNQTSMYLCASSLRRRRRLPQHFGDGTRLSIL.

This chain joins TRBV2 and TRBJ1-1; no definite D call. Germline V gene data show CDR1 as SNHLY and CDR2 as FYNNEI. With 2 bases removed from V and 4 bases from J, the gap between germline ends came to 8 bases. This CDR3 is built from 13 residues. Written as DNA, the CDR3 is TGTGCCAGCAGTGAAAGGAGGGTCACTGAAGCTTTCTTT. Translated, it gives CASSERRVTEAFF.

The chain links TRBV7-9 to TRBJ1-1, with D perhaps TRBD1 (5 bases). V dropped 5 bases and J dropped 11 bases, with 18 bases sitting between them. Germline V gene sequence: CDR1 SEHNR, CDR2 FQNEAQ (reference sequence). CDR3 length equals 13 residues. The CDR3 spells CASSRNRGANAFF. The CDR3 nucleotides read TGTGCCAGCAGCCGGAATCGGGGCGCGAATGCTTTCTTT.

This clonotype was observed a few times. The chain uses TRBV27 and TRBJ2-7, with D uncertain. The CDR3 is 11 residues long. V was pared by 6 bases and J by 5 bases, with 8 bases between. In germline, CDR1 is MNHEY, CDR2 SMNVEV (reference sequence). The CDR3 protein is CASRTAHEQYF. CDR3 nucleotides: TGTGCCAGCAGGACGGCCCACGAGCAGTACTTC.

In its sample, this clonotype was seen a few times. This chain uses TRBV20-1 with TRBJ2-7, with 14 bases identical to TRBD2. The trim removed 6 bases at V and 4 bases at J, leaving 8 bases unmatched. This CDR3 has 15 residues. Looked up from germline, CDR1 is DFQATT and CDR2 is SNEGSKA (reference sequence). The CDR3 DNA sequence: TGCAGTGCACCGAGGACTAGCGGGGGGTATTACGAGCAGTACTTC. Protein: CSAPRTSGGYYEQYF.

This chain uses TRBV5-1 with TRBJ1-2, with a weak D call TRBD1 (6 bases). Germline values: CDR1 SGHRS, CDR2 YFSETQ. There are 14 residues in the CDR3. The V and J ends lost 4 bases and 4 bases respectively, with 14 bases between them. The CDR3 region has the DNA TGCGCCAGCAGCACCGGAGGGGGGGCCTATGGCTACACCTTC. It codes for CASSTGGGAYGYTF.

The chain carries TRBV7-2 and TRBJ1-6; perhaps TRBD1 as D (5 bases). V was trimmed by 1 base and J by 8 bases, leaving 9 bases between them. Germline assignment: CDR1 SGHTA and CDR2 FQGNSA. This CDR3 is 14 amino acids long. The CDR3 coding sequence is TGTGCCAGCAGCTTAGGCCAGGGCCATTCACCCCTCCACTTT. Its translation: CASSLGQGHSPLHF.

This chain connects TRBV10-3 to TRBJ2-1; 8 positions agree with TRBD1. Germline V gives CDR1 ENHRY, CDR2 SYGVKD. V lost 2 bases, J lost 3 bases, and 0 bases stayed unmatched. The CDR3 contains 14 residues. CDR3 sequence (DNA): TGTGCCATCAGTGAGACAGGGGGCTACAATGAGCAGTTCTTC. This encodes CAISETGGYNEQFF.

The chain uses TRBV6-9 and TRBJ2-1, with 9 bases lining up with TRBD2. The germline V gene encodes CDR1 MNHGY and CDR2 SVAAGI. The CDR3 covers 15 residues. With 4 bases clipped from V and 7 bases from J, the junction kept 8 bases outside the gene matches. The DNA for the CDR3 is TGTGCCAGCAGTTTAGCAGCGGGGGGCCCTAATGAGCAGTTCTTC. Amino acids: CASSLAAGGPNEQFF.

The V and J genes are TRBV6-1 and TRBJ1-2; D remains ambiguous. The CDR3 loop spans 13 amino acids. V was pared by 1 base and J by 8 bases, with 11 bases between. Germline V gene data show CDR1 as MNHNS and CDR2 as SASEGT. This chain's CDR3 is CASSEEWGVGYTF. CDR3 in DNA: TGTGCCAGCAGTGAAGAATGGGGAGTAGGCTACACCTTC.

The rearrangement uses TRBV6-5 and TRBJ2-2; TRBD2 is a possible D gene (6 bases). This CDR3 region has 16 residues. CDR1 is MNHEY, CDR2 SVGAGI, per germline. Between the trimmed V and J ends, which lost 0 bases and 5 bases, there was a span of 13 bases. The DNA for the CDR3 is TGTGCCAGCAGTTACTCGACTAGGGGCCATACCGGGGAGCTGTTTTTT. It is translated as CASSYSTRGHTGELFF.

The chain carries TRBV19 and TRBJ2-4; possibly TRBD2 for D (5 bases). Germline assignment: CDR1 LNHDA and CDR2 SQIVND (reference sequence). Trimming took off 0 bases at V and 7 bases at J, with 7 bases between the two ends. The length of the CDR3 is 13 residues. CDR3 sequence: CASSIDSENIQYF. CDR3 bases: TGTGCCAGTAGTATAGATAGCGAGAACATTCAGTACTTC.

The V and J genes are TRBV9 and TRBJ2-5, with D tentatively TRBD1 (6 bases). Germline lookup yields CDR1 SGDLS and CDR2 YYNGEE. The CDR3 contains 15 residues. With 6 bases removed from V and 5 bases from J, the gap between germline ends came to 20 bases. The CDR3, as DNA: TGTGCCAGCACCCCCCTAGGGGGAGTGGGTGAGACCCAGTACTTC. Protein: CASTPLGGVGETQYF.

The chain is built from TRBV4-1 and TRBJ2-7, with no clear D. Germline CDR1 reads MGHRA; CDR2 reads YSYEKL. The CDR3 is 13 amino acids. Trimming took 1 base from V and 4 from J, leaving 8 bases between them. CDR3 protein: CASSQGPPYEQYF. The CDR3, as DNA: TGCGCCAGCAGCCAAGGTCCGCCTTACGAGCAGTACTTC.

This chain joins TRBV6-1 and TRBJ1-1; D remains ambiguous. CDR3 length: 12 residues. V shed 6 bases and J shed 3 bases, with 8 bases lying between them. CDR1 is MNHNS, CDR2 SASEGT, per germline. The CDR3 protein is CASRGRDTEAFF. For the CDR3, the DNA is TGTGCCAGCAGAGGACGGGACACTGAAGCTTTCTTT.